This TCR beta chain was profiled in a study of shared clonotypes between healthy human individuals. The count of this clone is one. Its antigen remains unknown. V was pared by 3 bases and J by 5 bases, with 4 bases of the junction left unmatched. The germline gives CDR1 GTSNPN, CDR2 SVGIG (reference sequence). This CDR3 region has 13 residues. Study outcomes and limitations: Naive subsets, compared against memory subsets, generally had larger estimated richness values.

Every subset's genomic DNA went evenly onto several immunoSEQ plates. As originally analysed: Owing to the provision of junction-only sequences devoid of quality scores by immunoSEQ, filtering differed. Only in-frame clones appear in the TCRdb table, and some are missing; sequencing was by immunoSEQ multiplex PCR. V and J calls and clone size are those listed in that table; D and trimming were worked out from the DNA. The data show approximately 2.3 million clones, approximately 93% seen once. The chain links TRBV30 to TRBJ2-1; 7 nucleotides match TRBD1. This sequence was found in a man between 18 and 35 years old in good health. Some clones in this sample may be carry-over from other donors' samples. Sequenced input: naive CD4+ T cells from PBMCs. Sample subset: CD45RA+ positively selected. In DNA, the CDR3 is TGTGCCTGGAGCGCCGACAGGGACAATGAGCAGTTCTTC. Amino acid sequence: CAWSADRDNEQFF.